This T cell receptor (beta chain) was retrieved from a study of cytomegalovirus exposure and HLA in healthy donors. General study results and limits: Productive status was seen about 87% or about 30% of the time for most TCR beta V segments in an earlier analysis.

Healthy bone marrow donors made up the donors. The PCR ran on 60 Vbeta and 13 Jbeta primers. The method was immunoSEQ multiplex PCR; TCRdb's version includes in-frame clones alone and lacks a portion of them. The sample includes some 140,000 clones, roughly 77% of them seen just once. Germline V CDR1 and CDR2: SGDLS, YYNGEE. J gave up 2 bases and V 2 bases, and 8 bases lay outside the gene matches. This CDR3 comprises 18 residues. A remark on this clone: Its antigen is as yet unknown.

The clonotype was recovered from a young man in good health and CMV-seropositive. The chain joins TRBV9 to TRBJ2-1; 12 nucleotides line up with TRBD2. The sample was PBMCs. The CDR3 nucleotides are TGTGCCAGCAGCGTGAGTGGAAGACTAGCGGGGGCCTACAATGAGCAGTTCTTC. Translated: CASSVSGRLAGAYNEQFF.